Listed here is a single T cell receptor beta chain. The V gene lost 3 bases and the J gene lost 8 bases, with 13 bases spanning the gap. This CDR3 spans 13 amino acids. Germline V lookup: CDR1 MDHEN, CDR2 SYDVKM. These data come from a study of blood T cell repertoires in COVID-19. Study background: The samples span acute and convalescent COVID-19 from the United States, Italy and Spain. From T cells, B-cell-depleted T cells, or PBMCs came the material, which was cDNA or gDNA.

Here immunoSEQ multiplex PCR was the method, and the copy in TCRdb shows in-frame clones only, minus some. The sample lists tens of thousands of clones; 80% to 90% were seen once. This clonotype was sampled from a man in his 60s with acute or convalescent COVID-19. The source material was peripheral blood. The V and J genes are TRBV28 and TRBJ1-1; TRBD1 is a possible D gene (5 bases). The CDR3 DNA reads as TGTGCCAGCAGTTTGGGCCCAGGGCTAGAAGCTTTCTTT. This encodes CASSLGPGLEAFF.